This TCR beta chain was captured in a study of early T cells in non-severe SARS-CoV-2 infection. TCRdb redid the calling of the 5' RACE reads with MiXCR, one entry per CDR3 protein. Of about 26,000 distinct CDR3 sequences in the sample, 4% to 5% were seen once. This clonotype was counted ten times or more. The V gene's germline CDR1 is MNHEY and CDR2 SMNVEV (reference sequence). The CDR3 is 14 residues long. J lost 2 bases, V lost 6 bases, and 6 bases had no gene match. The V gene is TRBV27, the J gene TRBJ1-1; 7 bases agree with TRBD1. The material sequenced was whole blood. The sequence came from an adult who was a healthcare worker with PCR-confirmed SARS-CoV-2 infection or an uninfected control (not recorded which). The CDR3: CASSRDRQNTEAFF. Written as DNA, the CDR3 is TGTGCCAGCAGCCGGGACAGACAAAACACTGAAGCTTTCTTT.